The rows below give T cell receptor beta chains drawn from one sample of a study of T cells in Graves' hyperthyroidism and ophthalmopathy. TCRdb reanalysed the multiplex PCR reads using MiXCR and keeps one entry per CDR3 protein. Of around 700,000 distinct CDR3 sequences listed, approximately 19% were seen once; the top ten hold over 15%. The source material was blood. These receptors all stem from a woman aged 50 to 65 with Graves' hyperthyroidism that later progressed to Graves' ophthalmopathy. The CDR3 runs from the conserved cysteine through the conserved F or W. The D gene is left open where the match is weak. Size is omitted from some rows. Given values are once, few, many or a class for expanded clones.

-	TRBV30	-	TRBJ1-5	CAWTKGTLSNQPQHF	TGTGCCTGGACCAAAGGGACCTTGAGCAATCAGCCCCAGCATTTT
-	TRBV12-3/TRBV12-4	-	TRBJ1-2	CASMGANYGYTF	TGTGCCAGTATGGGGGCTAACTATGGCTACACCTTC
-	TRBV19	-	TRBJ2-3	CASSIAYVATSTDTQYF	TGTGCCAGTAGTATAGCCTACGTCGCGACTAGCACAGATACGCAGTATTTT
few	TRBV12-5	-	TRBJ1-6	CASGLGQGFHNSPLHF	TGTGCTAGTGGTTTGGGCCAGGGGTTTCATAATTCACCCCTCCACTTT
-	TRBV4-1	TRBD2	TRBJ2-3	CASTRGGASDTQYF	TGCGCCAGCACTCGCGGGGGGGCATCAGATACGCAGTATTTT
-	TRBV24-1	-	TRBJ1-2	CATSDRKESHGYTF	TGTGCCACCAGTGATCGTAAAGAGTCCCATGGCTACACCTTC
many	TRBV19	-	TRBJ1-1	CASSIAGRAFF	TGTGCCAGTAGTATCGCAGGGCGGGCTTTCTTT
many	TRBV7-3	TRBD2	TRBJ2-1	CASSFLAGGRNEQFF	TGTGCCAGCAGCTTCCTAGCGGGGGGGCGAAATGAGCAGTTCTTC
-	TRBV20-1	-	TRBJ1-1	CSARVGGVLNTEAFF	TGCAGTGCTAGAGTCGGGGGGGTGTTGAACACTGAAGCTTTCTTT
-	TRBV20-1	TRBD1	TRBJ2-3	CSTTGTGEEDTQYF	TGCAGTACAACCGGGACAGGGGAGGAAGATACGCAGTATTTT
-	TRBV15	TRBD2	TRBJ2-5	CATSTTSVRETQYF	TGTGCCACCAGCACCACTAGCGTGAGGGAGACCCAGTACTTC
-	TRBV6-5	TRBD1	TRBJ2-2	CASSYRTGNTGELFF	TGTGCCAGCAGTTACAGGACAGGGAACACCGGGGAGCTGTTTTTT
many	TRBV2	-	TRBJ1-2	CASSDPSDTNYGYTF	TGTGCCAGCAGTGACCCTTCAGACACCAACTATGGCTACACCTTC
few	TRBV6-2/TRBV6-3	TRBD1	TRBJ1-2	CASSLGTETPNYGYTF	TGTGCCAGCAGCCTCGGGACAGAGACTCCAAACTATGGCTACACCTTC
few	TRBV10-3	-	TRBJ2-7	CAIRSLGNPYEQYF	TGTGCCATCAGGAGCTTAGGGAACCCCTACGAGCAGTACTTC
-	TRBV6-1	TRBD2	TRBJ2-1	CASWGGSGEQFF	TGTGCCAGCTGGGGGGGGTCGGGTGAGCAGTTCTTC
-	TRBV15	-	TRBJ1-3	CATSRDPPRDAGNTIYF	TGTGCCACCAGCAGAGATCCCCCCAGGGATGCTGGAAACACCATATATTTT
many	TRBV12-3/TRBV12-4	-	TRBJ2-1	CASSPTRNNEQFF	TGTGCCAGCAGCCCCACCCGGAACAATGAGCAGTTCTTC
-	TRBV14	-	TRBJ2-3	CASSFQGTLFTDTQYF	TGTGCCAGCAGCTTTCAGGGGACCCTCTTCACAGATACGCAGTATTTT
many	TRBV10-3	TRBD1	TRBJ2-7	CAISETRDSLAGQYF	TGTGCCATCAGTGAAACACGGGACAGCTTGGCGGGGCAGTACTTC
few	TRBV12-3/TRBV12-4	-	TRBJ2-4	CASSADLGPQNIQYF	TGTGCCAGCAGCGCCGATCTAGGCCCCCAAAACATTCAGTACTTC
many	TRBV3-1	-	TRBJ1-1	CASSQFEGPEAFF	TGTGCCAGCAGCCAATTCGAAGGCCCCGAAGCTTTCTTT
few	TRBV5-1	-	TRBJ2-5	CASSRSSLETQYF	TGCGCCAGCAGCAGATCGTCTTTAGAGACCCAGTACTTC
-	TRBV25-1	-	TRBJ1-1	CASSALLALTGTEAFF	TGTGCCAGCAGTGCCTTATTGGCCCTAACAGGTACTGAAGCTTTCTTT
many	TRBV7-9	-	TRBJ1-1	CASSFGHLNTEAFF	TGTGCCAGCAGTTTCGGTCACTTGAACACTGAAGCTTTCTTT
many	TRBV7-8	-	TRBJ2-2	CASGGIANTGELFF	TGTGCCAGCGGCGGCATAGCGAACACCGGGGAGCTGTTTTTT
-	TRBV6-2/TRBV6-3	-	TRBJ2-2	CASSYVLAGNTGELFF	TGTGCCAGCAGTTATGTCCTGGCAGGCAACACCGGGGAGCTGTTTTTT
-	TRBV29-1	TRBD1	TRBJ2-2	CSVHAGTENTGELFF	TGCAGCGTGCATGCCGGGACAGAAAACACCGGGGAGCTGTTTTTT
many	TRBV28	-	TRBJ1-2	CASSLHIVGAGYTF	TGTGCCAGCAGTCTCCATATAGTTGGAGCTGGCTACACCTTC
-	TRBV12-3/TRBV12-4	-	TRBJ1-5	CASSLPGPQHF	TGTGCCAGCAGTTTACCGGGGCCCCAGCATTTT
many	TRBV5-1	-	TRBJ1-1	CASSRLFLDTEAFF	TGCGCCAGCAGCCGGTTGTTCTTGGACACTGAAGCTTTCTTT
-	TRBV28	-	TRBJ2-1	CASSLNSPGAYNEQFF	TGTGCCAGCAGTTTAAACTCCCCGGGCGCGTACAATGAGCAGTTCTTC
many	TRBV18	TRBD1	TRBJ2-5	CASSKTGETQYF	TGTGCCAGCTCAAAGACAGGGGAGACCCAGTACTTC
many	TRBV6-2/TRBV6-3	-	TRBJ2-1	CASREYGGVEQFF	TGTGCCAGCAGGGAATACGGAGGGGTTGAGCAGTTCTTC
-	TRBV12-5	TRBD1	TRBJ2-1	CASALTTGPYNEQFF	TGTGCTAGTGCCCTGACGACAGGGCCTTACAATGAGCAGTTCTTC
-	TRBV5-1	-	TRBJ2-7	CASSADTGFDEQYF	TGCGCCAGCAGCGCGGACACAGGGTTCGACGAGCAGTACTTC
many	TRBV20-1	TRBD1	TRBJ1-4	CSALQGAAGEKLFF	TGCAGTGCTTTACAGGGGGCCGCTGGTGAAAAACTGTTTTTT
-	TRBV6-1	TRBD2	TRBJ2-2	CASTRTSGGLGGAGELFF	TGTGCCAGCACCAGGACCAGCGGGGGGCTTGGAGGGGCCGGGGAGCTGTTTTTT
many	TRBV12-3/TRBV12-4	-	TRBJ1-2	CASSPTGFSGYTF	TGTGCCAGCAGCCCAACAGGTTTTTCTGGCTACACCTTC
many	TRBV20-1	TRBD2	TRBJ2-7	CSARDRLAPAYEQYF	TGCAGTGCTAGAGATAGACTAGCTCCCGCCTACGAGCAGTACTTC
-	TRBV29-1	-	TRBJ2-2	CSVVGVTGELFF	TGCAGCGTTGTAGGGGTGACCGGGGAGCTGTTTTTT
many	TRBV27	TRBD2	TRBJ2-3	CASSLGLAGVSTQYF	TGTGCCAGCAGTTTGGGACTAGCGGGGGTGTCTACGCAGTATTTT
-	TRBV6-1	-	TRBJ2-2	CASSLVGRRNTGELFF	TGTGCCAGCAGTCTAGTAGGGCGAAGGAACACCGGGGAGCTGTTTTTT
-	TRBV3-1	TRBD1	TRBJ2-4	CASSRGQGASWSKNIQYF	TGTGCCAGCAGCCGGGGACAGGGGGCTAGCTGGTCCAAAAACATTCAGTACTTC
-	TRBV27	TRBD2	TRBJ2-1	CASTQAGEPVEQFF	TGTGCCAGCACCCAAGCGGGGGAGCCGGTTGAGCAGTTCTTC
-	TRBV5-1	TRBD1	TRBJ2-5	CASSLAAGGVETQYF	TGCGCCAGCAGCTTGGCCGCAGGGGGCGTAGAGACCCAGTACTTC
many	TRBV5-1	TRBD1	TRBJ1-1	CASTNRGQDTEAFF	TGCGCCAGCACCAACAGGGGGCAGGACACTGAAGCTTTCTTT
-	TRBV5-5	-	TRBJ1-2	CASSSFARPGGYTF	TGTGCCAGCAGCTCTTTTGCGCGGCCGGGAGGCTACACCTTC
few	TRBV7-2	TRBD2	TRBJ2-1	CASRQPHSGGGNEQFF	TGTGCCAGCAGACAACCCCATAGCGGGGGGGGTAATGAGCAGTTCTTC
many	TRBV7-3	TRBD1	TRBJ2-1	CASSSQPGQDNEQFF	TGTGCCAGCAGCTCACAACCGGGACAGGACAATGAGCAGTTCTTC